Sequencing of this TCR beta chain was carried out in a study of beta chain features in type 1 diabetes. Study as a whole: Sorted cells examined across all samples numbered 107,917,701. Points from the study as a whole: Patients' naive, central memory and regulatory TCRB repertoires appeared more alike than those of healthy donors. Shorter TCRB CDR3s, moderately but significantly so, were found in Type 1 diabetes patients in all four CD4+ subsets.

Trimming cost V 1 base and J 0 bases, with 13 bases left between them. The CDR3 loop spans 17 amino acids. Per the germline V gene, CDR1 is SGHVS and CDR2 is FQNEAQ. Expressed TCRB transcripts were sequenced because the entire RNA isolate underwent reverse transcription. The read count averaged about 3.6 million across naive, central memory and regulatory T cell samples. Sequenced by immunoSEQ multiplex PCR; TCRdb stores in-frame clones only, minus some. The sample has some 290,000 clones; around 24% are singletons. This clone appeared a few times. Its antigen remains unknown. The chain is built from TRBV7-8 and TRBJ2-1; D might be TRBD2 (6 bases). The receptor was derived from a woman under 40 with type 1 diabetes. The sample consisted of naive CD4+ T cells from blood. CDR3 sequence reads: CASSLVPTGDSYNEQFF. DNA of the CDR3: TGTGCCAGCAGCTTAGTTCCCACGGGAGACTCCTACAATGAGCAGTTCTTC.